Reported below is one T cell receptor (beta chain). The sample belongs to a study of blood T cell repertoires in COVID-19. Study summary: The analysed material was cDNA or gDNA that came from T cells, B-cell-depleted T cells, or PBMCs.

In the source study's methods: Amplification from reference gene primers served as the basis for estimated nucleated cell counts. Repertoires were generated with immunoSEQ multiplex PCR, while TCRdb's copy carries only in-frame clones and drops some. Clone size and V and J calls were adopted from that table, with D and trimming inferred from the DNA. The table lists 85,000 to 95,000 clones, 55% to 75% of them singletons. The ends were cut back, 3 bases at V and 2 bases at J, with 16 bases in the middle. Germline V gene lookup returns CDR1 KGHSH and CDR2 LQKENI. The CDR3 loop spans 16 amino acids. The sequence came from a woman of 80 years or more with acute or convalescent COVID-19. Sequences were obtained from peripheral blood. This chain joins TRBV18 and TRBJ2-5; maybe TRBD1 (5 bases). The CDR3 region is CASSPIRSKGQETQYF. For the CDR3, the DNA is TGTGCCAGCTCACCCATCCGATCCAAGGGGCAAGAGACCCAGTACTTC.